This T cell receptor beta chain emerged from a study of blood T cell repertoires in COVID-19. Study details: Specimens from acute and convalescent COVID-19 originated in the United States, Italy and Spain.

This CDR3 has 15 residues. Trimming left V 5 bases short and J 0 bases short, with 11 bases between. Germline V gene sequence: CDR1 MRHNA, CDR2 SNTAGT. Only in-frame clones appear in the TCRdb table, and some are missing; sequencing was by immunoSEQ multiplex PCR. Of some 250,000 clones listed, about 82% were seen once; the top ten hold 9% to 15%. The receptor was derived from an elderly man with acute or convalescent COVID-19. The rearrangement joins TRBV6-4 to TRBJ2-1; the D is unclear. The sample consisted of peripheral blood. This CDR3 reads CASSPTELSYNEQFF. In nucleotides, the CDR3 is TGTGCCAGCAGTCCCACAGAGCTCTCCTACAATGAGCAGTTCTTC.